One T cell receptor (beta chain) is described in this entry. This specimen comes from a study of blood T cell repertoires in COVID-19. Study information: From the United States, Italy and Spain came samples of acute and convalescent COVID-19.

Clinical history reported by participants formed the basis on which cohorts were assigned. Authors' methods: From reference gene primer amplification, estimates of nucleated cell counts were derived. The assay was immunoSEQ multiplex PCR, and TCRdb's table has in-frame clones only and misses some. V and J calls and clone size come straight from that table; D and trimming were deduced from the DNA. The table lists approximately 200,000 clones, roughly 86% of them singletons. Germline V gene sequence: CDR1 LGHDT, CDR2 YNNKEL (reference sequence). The junction had 4 bases not matched to a gene; V was cut back by 0 bases and J by 5 bases. The CDR3 consists of 15 residues.

Sequencing was performed on PBMCs or T cells enriched from blood (not recorded which). The source of this sequence is a man aged 18 to 30 with acute COVID-19. The V call is TRBV3-1 (or the pseudogene TRBV3-2), the J call TRBJ2-1, with 7 bases matching TRBD1. CDR3 in amino acids: CASSQDQGQDNEQFF. The CDR3 region has the DNA TGTGCCAGCAGCCAAGACCAAGGACAGGACAATGAGCAGTTCTTC.